Reported below is one T cell receptor beta chain. Its antigen is as yet unknown. The entry originates in a study of blood T cells in healthy people across ages. Study findings and constraints: Measured against age, TCR beta diversity per million T cells decreased in a roughly linear manner.

With a J-beta primer mix and a sample-barcoded 5' primer, a second PCR ran about 7 to 12 cycles. MiXCR was run by TCRdb on the 5' RACE reads, yielding one entry per CDR3 protein. The sample records approximately 320,000 distinct CDR3 sequences, around 29% being singletons. CDR1 and CDR2 (germline): SGHDT, YYEEEE. CDR3 length equals 14 residues. Specimen: blood. This sequence was found in a woman between 70 and 85 years old in good health. This sequence joins TRBV5-6 and TRBJ2-5; tentatively, D is TRBD1 or TRBD2 (5 bases each). The DNA end lines up better with TRBJ2-1; the J call may be wrong. This CDR3 reads CASKGRGAYNEQFF. The CDR3 DNA is TGTGCCAGCAAGGGACGGGGTGCCTACAATGAGCAGTTCTTC.